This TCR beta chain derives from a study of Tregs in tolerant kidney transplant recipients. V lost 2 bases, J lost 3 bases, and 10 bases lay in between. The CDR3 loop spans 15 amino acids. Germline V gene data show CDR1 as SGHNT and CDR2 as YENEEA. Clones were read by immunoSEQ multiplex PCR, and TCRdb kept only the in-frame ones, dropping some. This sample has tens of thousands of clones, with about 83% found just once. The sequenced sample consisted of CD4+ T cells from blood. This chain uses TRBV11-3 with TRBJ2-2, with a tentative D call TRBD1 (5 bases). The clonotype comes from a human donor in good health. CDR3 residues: CASSLSGHDTGELFF. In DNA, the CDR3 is TGTGCCAGCAGCTTATCAGGGCACGACACCGGGGAGCTGTTTTTT.